This TCR beta chain was profiled in a study of blood T cell repertoires in COVID-19. About the study: Samples of COVID-19 (acute and convalescent) were obtained from the United States, Italy and Spain. PBMCs, B-cell-depleted T cells, or T cells were the source of the cDNA or gDNA that made up the material.

Clones were sequenced by immunoSEQ multiplex PCR, and TCRdb holds only the in-frame ones, with some missing. The sample consists of about 140,000 clones, roughly 84% of them appearing once. The trim removed 4 bases at V and 6 bases at J, leaving 4 bases unmatched. Germline V gene data show CDR1 as SGHNT and CDR2 as YYREEE (reference sequence). The CDR3 has 12 residues. Sequenced: PBMCs or T cells enriched from blood (not recorded which). V usage is TRBV5-4 and J usage is TRBJ2-7; 7 bases match TRBD1. The sequence was obtained from a man aged 40-49 years with acute COVID-19. The CDR3 spells CASSHDRAEQYF. The CDR3 region has the DNA TGTGCCAGCAGCCATGACAGGGCCGAGCAGTACTTC.